Below are 3 T cell receptor beta chains sequenced from a single sample in a study of T cells expressing NK-cell markers. TCRdb derives one entry per CDR3 protein from the 5' RACE reads, leaving out DNA. The sample's table shows around 380,000 distinct CDR3 sequences. The sequenced sample was blood T cells: a sorted CD56 or NKG2C T cell subset, CD4+ or CD8+ T cells, or bulk PBMC T cells (not recorded which). These TCRs come from a woman aged 50 to 60 in good health.

This chain links TRBV9 with TRBJ2-7; TCRdb lists TRBD1, though no DNA is available to test this call. Germline V gene lookup returns CDR1 SGDLS and CDR2 YYNGEE. This CDR3 has 14 residues. This CDR3 is CASSVGPGSYEQYF.

The J gene is TRBJ2-6, the V gene TRBV14. The germline V gene has CDR1 SGHDN and CDR2 FVKESK. The CDR3 runs 17 residues. This CDR3 is CASSSTGDISGANVLTF.

V is TRBV3-1 and J is TRBJ2-5; TCRdb gives TRBD2 as the D gene, but with no DNA this cannot be confirmed. There are 15 residues in the CDR3. Germline V CDR1 and CDR2: LGHDT, YNNKEL (reference sequence). The CDR3 sequence: CASSLRAGGRETQYF.